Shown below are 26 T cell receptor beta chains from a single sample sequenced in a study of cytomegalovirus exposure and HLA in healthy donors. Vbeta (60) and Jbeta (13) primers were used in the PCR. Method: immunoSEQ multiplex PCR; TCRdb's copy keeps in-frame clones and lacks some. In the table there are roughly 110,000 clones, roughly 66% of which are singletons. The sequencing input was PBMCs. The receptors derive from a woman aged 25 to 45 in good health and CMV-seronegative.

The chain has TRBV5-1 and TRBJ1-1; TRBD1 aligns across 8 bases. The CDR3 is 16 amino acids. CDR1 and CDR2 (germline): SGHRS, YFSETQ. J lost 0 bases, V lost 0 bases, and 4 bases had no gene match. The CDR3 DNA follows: TGCGCCAGCAGCTTGGGGGACAGGCTTCTGAACACTGAAGCTTTCTTT. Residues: CASSLGDRLLNTEAFF. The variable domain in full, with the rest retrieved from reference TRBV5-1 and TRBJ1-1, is KAGVTQTPRYLIKTRGQQVTLSCSPISGHRSVSWYQQTPGQGLQFLFEYFSETQRNKGNFPGRFSGRQFSNSRSEMNVSTLELGDSALYLCASSLGDRLLNTEAFFGQGTRLTVV.

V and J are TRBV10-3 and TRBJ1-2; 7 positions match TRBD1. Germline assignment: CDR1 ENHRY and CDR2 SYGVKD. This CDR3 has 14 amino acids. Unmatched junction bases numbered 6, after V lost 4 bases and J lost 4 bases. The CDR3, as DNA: TGTGCCATCAGTGGACAGGGTTCTAGCTATGGCTACACCTTC. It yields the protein CAISGQGSSYGYTF.

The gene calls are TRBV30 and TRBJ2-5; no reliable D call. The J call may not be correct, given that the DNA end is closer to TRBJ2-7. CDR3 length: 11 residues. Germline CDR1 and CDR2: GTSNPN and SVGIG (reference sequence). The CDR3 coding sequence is TGTGCCTACCAGGACTCCTACGAGCAGTACTTC. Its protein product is CAYQDSYEQYF.

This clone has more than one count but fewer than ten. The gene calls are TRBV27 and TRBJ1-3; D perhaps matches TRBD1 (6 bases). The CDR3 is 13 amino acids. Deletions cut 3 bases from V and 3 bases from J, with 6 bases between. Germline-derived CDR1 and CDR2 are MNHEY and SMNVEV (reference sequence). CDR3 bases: TGTGCCAGCAGTTTGACAGGTGGAAACACCATATATTTT. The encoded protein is CASSLTGGNTIYF.

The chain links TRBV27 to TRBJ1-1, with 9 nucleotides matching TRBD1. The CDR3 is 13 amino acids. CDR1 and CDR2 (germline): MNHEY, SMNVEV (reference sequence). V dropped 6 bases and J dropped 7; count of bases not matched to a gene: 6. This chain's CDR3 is CASSGQGRVEAFF. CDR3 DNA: TGTGCCAGCAGCGGACAGGGGAGGGTTGAAGCTTTCTTT.

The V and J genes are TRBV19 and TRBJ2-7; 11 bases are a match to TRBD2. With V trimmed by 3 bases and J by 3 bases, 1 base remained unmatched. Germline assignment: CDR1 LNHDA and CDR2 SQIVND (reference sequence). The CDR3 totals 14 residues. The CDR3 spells CASSILAGGYEQYF. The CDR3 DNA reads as TGTGCCAGTAGTATCCTAGCGGGGGGCTACGAGCAGTACTTC.

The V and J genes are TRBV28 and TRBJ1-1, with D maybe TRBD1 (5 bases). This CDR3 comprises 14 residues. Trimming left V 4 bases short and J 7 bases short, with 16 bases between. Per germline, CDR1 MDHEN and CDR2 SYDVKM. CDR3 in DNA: TGTGCCAGCAGTTCCTTAATCCAGGGTTTTGAAGCTTTCTTT. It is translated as CASSSLIQGFEAFF.

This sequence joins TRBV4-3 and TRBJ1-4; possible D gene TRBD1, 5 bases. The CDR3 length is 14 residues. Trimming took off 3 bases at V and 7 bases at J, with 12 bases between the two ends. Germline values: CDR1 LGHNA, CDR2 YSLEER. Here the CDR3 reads CASSQIGRAEKLFF. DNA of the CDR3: TGCGCCAGCAGCCAGATAGGCAGGGCTGAAAAACTGTTTTTT.

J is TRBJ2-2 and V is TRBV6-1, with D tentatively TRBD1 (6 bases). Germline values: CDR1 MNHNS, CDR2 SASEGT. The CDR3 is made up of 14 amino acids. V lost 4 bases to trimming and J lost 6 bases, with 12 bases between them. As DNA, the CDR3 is TGTGCCAGCAGTGGCCAGGGGTTTTCCGGGGAGCTGTTTTTT. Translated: CASSGQGFSGELFF.

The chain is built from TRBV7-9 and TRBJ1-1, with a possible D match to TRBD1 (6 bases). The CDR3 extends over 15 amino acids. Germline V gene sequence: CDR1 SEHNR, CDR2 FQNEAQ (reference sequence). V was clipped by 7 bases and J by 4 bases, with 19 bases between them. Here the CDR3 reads CASTTSQGSVTEAFF. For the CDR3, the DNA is TGTGCCAGCACCACCTCACAGGGTAGCGTCACTGAAGCTTTCTTT.

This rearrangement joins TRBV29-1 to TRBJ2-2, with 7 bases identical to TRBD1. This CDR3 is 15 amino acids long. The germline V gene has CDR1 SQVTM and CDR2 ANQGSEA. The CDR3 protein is CGASAGTANTGELFF. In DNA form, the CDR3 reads TGCGGCGCGTCAGCAGGGACAGCGAACACCGGGGAGCTGTTTTTT.

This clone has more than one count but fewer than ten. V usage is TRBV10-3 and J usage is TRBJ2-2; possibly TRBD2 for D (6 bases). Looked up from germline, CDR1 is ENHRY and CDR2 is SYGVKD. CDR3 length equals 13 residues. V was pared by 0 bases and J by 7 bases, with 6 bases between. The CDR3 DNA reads TGTGCCATCAGTGAGTCCGGGGGCGGGGAGCTGTTTTTT. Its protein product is CAISESGGGELFF.

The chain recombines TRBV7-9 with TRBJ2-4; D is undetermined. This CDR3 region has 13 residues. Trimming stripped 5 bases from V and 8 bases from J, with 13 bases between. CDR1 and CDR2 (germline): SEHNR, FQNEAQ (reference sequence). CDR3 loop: CASSTSEFHIQYF. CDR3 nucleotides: TGTGCCAGCAGCACCTCGGAGTTCCACATTCAGTACTTC.

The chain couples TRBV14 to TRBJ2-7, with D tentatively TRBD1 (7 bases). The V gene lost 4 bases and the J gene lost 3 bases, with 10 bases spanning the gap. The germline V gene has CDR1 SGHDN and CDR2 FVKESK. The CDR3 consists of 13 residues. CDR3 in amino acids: CASSPRDSYEQYF. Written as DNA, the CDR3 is TGTGCCAGCAGCCCGCGGGACAGCTACGAGCAGTACTTC.

This chain's CDR3 is CASSDGGLGEQYF. Here the CDR3 DNA reads TGTGCCAGCAGCGACGGGGGACTAGGCGAGCAGTACTTC. The V and J genes are TRBV28 and TRBJ2-7; 8 bases line up with TRBD2. Germline trimming cut 6 bases from V and 6 bases from J; bases unmatched to any gene: 7. This CDR3 is built from 13 residues. Germline V gene lookup returns CDR1 MDHEN and CDR2 SYDVKM.

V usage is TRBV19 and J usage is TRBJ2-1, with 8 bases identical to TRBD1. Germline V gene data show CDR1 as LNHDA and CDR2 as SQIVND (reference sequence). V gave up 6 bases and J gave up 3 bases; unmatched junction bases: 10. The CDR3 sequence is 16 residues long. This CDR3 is CASRQTGAPVYNEQFF. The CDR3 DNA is TGTGCCAGTAGACAGACAGGGGCCCCCGTCTACAATGAGCAGTTCTTC.

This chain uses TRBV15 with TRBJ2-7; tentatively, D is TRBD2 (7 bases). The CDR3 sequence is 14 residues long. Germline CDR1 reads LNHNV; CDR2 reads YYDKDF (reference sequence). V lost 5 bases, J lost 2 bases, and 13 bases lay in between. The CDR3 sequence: CATSSGGSTYEQYF. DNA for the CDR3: TGTGCCACCAGCTCGGGGGGCTCAACCTACGAGCAGTACTTC.

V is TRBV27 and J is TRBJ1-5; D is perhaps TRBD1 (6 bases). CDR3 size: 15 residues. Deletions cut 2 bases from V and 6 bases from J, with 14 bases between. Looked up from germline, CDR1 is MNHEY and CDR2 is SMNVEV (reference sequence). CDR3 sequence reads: CASSLSLGARQPQHF. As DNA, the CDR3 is TGTGCCAGCAGTTTAAGTCTGGGGGCGCGTCAGCCCCAGCATTTT.

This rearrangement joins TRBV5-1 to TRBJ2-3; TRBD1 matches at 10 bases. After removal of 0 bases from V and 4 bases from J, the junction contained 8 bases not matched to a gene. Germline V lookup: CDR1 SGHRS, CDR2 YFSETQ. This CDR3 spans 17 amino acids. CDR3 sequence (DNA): TGCGCCAGCAGCTTGGCATTAGACAGGGGGCCCGCAGATACGCAGTATTTT. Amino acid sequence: CASSLALDRGPADTQYF. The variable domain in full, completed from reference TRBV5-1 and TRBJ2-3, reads KAGVTQTPRYLIKTRGQQVTLSCSPISGHRSVSWYQQTPGQGLQFLFEYFSETQRNKGNFPGRFSGRQFSNSRSEMNVSTLELGDSALYLCASSLALDRGPADTQYFGPGTRLTVL.

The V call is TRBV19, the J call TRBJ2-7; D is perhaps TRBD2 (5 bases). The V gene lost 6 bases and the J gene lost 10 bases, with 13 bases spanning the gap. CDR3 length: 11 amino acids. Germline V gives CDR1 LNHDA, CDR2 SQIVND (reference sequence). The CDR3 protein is CASRPSGTQYF. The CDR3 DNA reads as TGTGCCAGTAGGCCGAGCGGCACTCAGTACTTC.

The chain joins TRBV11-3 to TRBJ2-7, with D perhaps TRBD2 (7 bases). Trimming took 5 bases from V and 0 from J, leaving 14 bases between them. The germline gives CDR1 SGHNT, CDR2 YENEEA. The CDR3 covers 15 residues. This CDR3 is CASSIGGGASYEQYF. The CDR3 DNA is TGTGCCAGCAGCATAGGTGGGGGGGCCTCCTACGAGCAGTACTTC.

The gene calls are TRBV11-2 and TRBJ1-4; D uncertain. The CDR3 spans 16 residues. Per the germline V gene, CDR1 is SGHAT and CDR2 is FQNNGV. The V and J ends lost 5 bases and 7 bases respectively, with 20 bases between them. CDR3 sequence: CASSPRYTPRGEKLFF. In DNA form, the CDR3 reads TGTGCCAGCAGCCCTAGATACACCCCGCGGGGTGAAAAACTGTTTTTT.

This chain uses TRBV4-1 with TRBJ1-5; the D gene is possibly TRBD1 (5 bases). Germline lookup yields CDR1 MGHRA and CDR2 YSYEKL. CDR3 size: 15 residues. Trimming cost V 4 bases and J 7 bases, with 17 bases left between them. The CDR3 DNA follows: TGCGCCAGCAGCCTATCTGGGCAGGGTGACCAGCCCCAGCATTTT. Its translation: CASSLSGQGDQPQHF.

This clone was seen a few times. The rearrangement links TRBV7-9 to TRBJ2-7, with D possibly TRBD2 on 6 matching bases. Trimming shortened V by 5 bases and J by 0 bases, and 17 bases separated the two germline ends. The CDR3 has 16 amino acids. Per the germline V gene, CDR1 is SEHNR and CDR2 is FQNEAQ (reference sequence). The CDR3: CASSGKLAASSYEQYF. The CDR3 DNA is TGTGCCAGCAGCGGCAAACTAGCTGCGAGCTCCTACGAGCAGTACTTC.

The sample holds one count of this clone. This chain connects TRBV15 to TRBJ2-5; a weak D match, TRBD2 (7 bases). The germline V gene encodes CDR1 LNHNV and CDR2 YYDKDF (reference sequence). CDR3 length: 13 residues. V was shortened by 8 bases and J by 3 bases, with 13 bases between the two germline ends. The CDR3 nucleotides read TGTGCCACCCGCGGGGGCCCAAAAGAGACCCAGTACTTC. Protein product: CATRGGPKETQYF.

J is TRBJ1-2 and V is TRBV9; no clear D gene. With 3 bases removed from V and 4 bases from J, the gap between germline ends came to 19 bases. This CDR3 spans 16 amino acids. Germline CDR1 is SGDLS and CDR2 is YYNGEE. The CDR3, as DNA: TGTGCCAGCAGCGGAGTTGCAACCTCACCCCTCTATGGCTACACCTTC. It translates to CASSGVATSPLYGYTF.